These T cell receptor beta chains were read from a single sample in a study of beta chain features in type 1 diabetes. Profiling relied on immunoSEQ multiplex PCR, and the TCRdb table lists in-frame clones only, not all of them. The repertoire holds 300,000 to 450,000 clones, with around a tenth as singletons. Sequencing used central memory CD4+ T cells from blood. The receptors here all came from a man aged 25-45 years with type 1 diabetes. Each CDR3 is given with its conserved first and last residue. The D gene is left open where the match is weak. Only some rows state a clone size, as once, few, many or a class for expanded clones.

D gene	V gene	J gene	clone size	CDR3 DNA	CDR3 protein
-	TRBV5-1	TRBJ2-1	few	TGCGCCAGCAGCTTGAATGGGGAAGAGCAGTTCTTC	CASSLNGEEQFF
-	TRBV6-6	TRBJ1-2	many	TGTGCCAGCACGGCGAACCCGCAGGACTATGGCTACACCTTC	CASTANPQDYGYTF
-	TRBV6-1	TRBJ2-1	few	TGTGCCAGCAGGATAGGATTAGGGGGTGAGCAGTTCTTC	CASRIGLGGEQFF
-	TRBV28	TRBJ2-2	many	TGTGCCAGCAGTTTAGCAGTGAACACCGGGGAGCTGTTTTTT	CASSLAVNTGELFF
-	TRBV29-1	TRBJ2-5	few	TGCAGCGTTATCGAGTACCAAGAGACCCAGTACTTC	CSVIEYQETQYF
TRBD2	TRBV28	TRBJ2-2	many	TGTGCCAGCCAGACTAGCGGGAGGGCCGGGGAGCTGTTTTTT	CASQTSGRAGELFF
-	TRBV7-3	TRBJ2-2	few	TGTGCCAGCAGCTTAAATCCTAGTGGTACCACCGGGGAGCTGTTTTTT	CASSLNPSGTTGELFF
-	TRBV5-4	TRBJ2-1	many	TGTGCCAGCAGTCCGTGGGATGGTGAGCAGTTCTTC	CASSPWDGEQFF
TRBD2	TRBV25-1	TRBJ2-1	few	TGTGCCAGCAGCTCCCTAGCGGGGTACAATGAGCAGTTCTTC	CASSSLAGYNEQFF
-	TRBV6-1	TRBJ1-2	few	TGTGCCAGCAGCGGAAACACAGGGATTGGCTACACCTTC	CASSGNTGIGYTF
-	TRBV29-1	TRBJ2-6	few	TGCAGCGTCTCCTTGTCGGGCATCGGGGCCAACGTCCTGACTTTC	CSVSLSGIGANVLTF
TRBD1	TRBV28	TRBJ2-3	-	TGTGCCAGCAGCCTCAGACAGGGGGGCACAGATACGCAGTATTTT	CASSLRQGGTDTQYF
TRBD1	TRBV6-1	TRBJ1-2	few	TGTGCCAGGCGACAGGGGCCTAACTATGGCTACACCTTC	CARRQGPNYGYTF
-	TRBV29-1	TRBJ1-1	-	TGCAGCGTTGGCTTAGGACAGAGCACTGAAGCTTTCTTT	CSVGLGQSTEAFF
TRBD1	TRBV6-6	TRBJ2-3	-	TGTGCCATCAGGGCCCATGCACAGGGGGCATCAGATACGCAGTATTTT	CAIRAHAQGASDTQYF
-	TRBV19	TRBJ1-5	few	TGTGCCAGTAGTGGAGTCAATCAGCCCCAGCATTTT	CASSGVNQPQHF
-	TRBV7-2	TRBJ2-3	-	TGTGCCGGAGGAACGTCGGCAGATACGCAGTATTTT	CAGGTSADTQYF
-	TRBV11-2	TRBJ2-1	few	TGTGCCAGCAGCTTAGACCGGGTTCTTGAGCAGTTCTTC	CASSLDRVLEQFF
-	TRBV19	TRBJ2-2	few	TGTGCCAGTTTCGGAGGGCCCGCGAACACCGGGGAGCTGTTTTTT	CASFGGPANTGELFF
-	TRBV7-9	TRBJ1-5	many	TGTGCCAGCAGCCCCCGGGGTGCGGGCAATCAGCCCCAGCATTTT	CASSPRGAGNQPQHF
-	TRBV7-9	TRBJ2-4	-	TGTGCCAGCAGCTTAGTAACGGGCGGAGGAAGACTGTACTTC	CASSLVTGGGRLYF
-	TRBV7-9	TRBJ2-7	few	TGTGCCAGCCGACCCGGGACTGCTGGATACGAGCAGTACTTC	CASRPGTAGYEQYF
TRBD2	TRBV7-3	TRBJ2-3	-	TGTGCCAGCAGCTTAGGGGCTAGCGGGAGAGCAGATACGCAGTATTTT	CASSLGASGRADTQYF
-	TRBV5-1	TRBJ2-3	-	TGCGCCAGCAGATATAGCGGCCAGGGAGATACGCAGTATTTT	CASRYSGQGDTQYF
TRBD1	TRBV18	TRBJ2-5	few	TGTGCCAGCTCACGTCGGACAGGGCAAGAGACCCAGTACTTC	CASSRRTGQETQYF
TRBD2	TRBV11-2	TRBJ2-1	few	TGTGCCAGCAGCTTAAAAGCGGGGGGGTTCAATGAGCAGTTCTTC	CASSLKAGGFNEQFF
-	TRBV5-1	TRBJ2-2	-	TGCGCCAGCAGCTTCTTGGGGACTAACACCGGGGAGCTGTTTTTT	CASSFLGTNTGELFF
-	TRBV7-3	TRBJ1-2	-	TGTGCCAGCAGCTTCGGAGGGGAACAACGCTACACCTTC	CASSFGGEQRYTF
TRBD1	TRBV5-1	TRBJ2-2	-	TGCGCCAGCAGCTTCCAGGGACAGGGGAACACCGGGGAGCTGTTTTTT	CASSFQGQGNTGELFF
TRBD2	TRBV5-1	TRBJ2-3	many	TGCGCCAGCAGCTTGGAAGCGGGAGGGCAACATACGCAGTATTTT	CASSLEAGGQHTQYF
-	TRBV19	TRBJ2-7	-	TGTGCCAGTAGTCGTGGACACAACTCCTACGAGCAGTACTTC	CASSRGHNSYEQYF
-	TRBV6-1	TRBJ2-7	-	TGTGCCAGCACTGTGACAGGCCCGATCACCTACGAGCAGTACTTC	CASTVTGPITYEQYF
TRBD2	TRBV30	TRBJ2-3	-	TGTGCCTGGAGTGTGTTCGGGACTAGTACGCAGTATTTT	CAWSVFGTSTQYF
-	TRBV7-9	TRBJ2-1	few	TGTGCCAGCAGCTCCCTGAGGGGGAGCGGCGAGCAGTTCTTC	CASSSLRGSGEQFF
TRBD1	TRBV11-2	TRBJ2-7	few	TGTGCCAGCAGCAAAATACCGGGACAGGCCGGCGAGCAGTACTTC	CASSKIPGQAGEQYF
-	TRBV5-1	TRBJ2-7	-	TGCGCCAGCAGCTGGGCACAGGAGGGCCTGGAGCAGTACTTC	CASSWAQEGLEQYF
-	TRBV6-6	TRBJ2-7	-	TGTGCCAGCAGTTACAGGGAGTACGAGCAGTACTTC	CASSYREYEQYF
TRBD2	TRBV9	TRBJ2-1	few	TGTGCCAGCAGCCCAGGACTAGCGGGACGATCCTACAATGAGCAGTTCTTC	CASSPGLAGRSYNEQFF
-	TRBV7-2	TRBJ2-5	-	TGTGCCAGCAGCTTAGTCCAGAGGGAAGAGACCCAGTACTTC	CASSLVQREETQYF
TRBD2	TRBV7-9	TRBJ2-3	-	TGTGCCAGCAGCCGATGGGGACTAGCGGGCACAGATACGCAGTATTTT	CASSRWGLAGTDTQYF
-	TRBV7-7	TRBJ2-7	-	TGTGCCAGTCGGGCGGTTGGCGAGCAGTACTTC	CASRAVGEQYF
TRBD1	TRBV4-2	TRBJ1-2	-	TGTGCCAGCAGCCAGGGAGGGACAGGGGGCCGAGGGAGCTATGGCTACACCTTC	CASSQGGTGGRGSYGYTF
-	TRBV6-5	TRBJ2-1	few	TGTGCCAGCAGCATGGGACCGAATGAGCAGTTCTTC	CASSMGPNEQFF
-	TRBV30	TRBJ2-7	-	TGTGCCTGGAGGCGGGACTCCTACGAGCAGTACTTC	CAWRRDSYEQYF
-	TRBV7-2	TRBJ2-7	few	TGTGCCAGCAGCTTAGAGGGTAGCAACCGCTACGAGCAGTACTTC	CASSLEGSNRYEQYF
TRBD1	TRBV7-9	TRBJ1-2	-	TGTGCCAGCACCGTTCCCGGGACAGGGGGATATGGCTACACCTTC	CASTVPGTGGYGYTF
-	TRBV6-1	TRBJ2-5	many	TGTGCCAGCAGGGGGCCGTCCCGGGAGACCCAGTACTTC	CASRGPSRETQYF
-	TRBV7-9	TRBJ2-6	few	TGTGCCAGCAGCTTATCAGAAGGGGCCAACGTCCTGACTTTC	CASSLSEGANVLTF
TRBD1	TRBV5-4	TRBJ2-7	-	TGTGCCAGCAGCTCCACTACAGGGGCCCTTATACCCTCGCACTTC	CASSSTTGALIPSHF
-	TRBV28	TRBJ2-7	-	TGTGCCAGCAGTTTAACGATCTACGAGCAGTACTTC	CASSLTIYEQYF
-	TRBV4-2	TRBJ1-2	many	TGTGCCAGCAGCCAAGGTCCAGGGGCGGACTATGGCTACACCTTC	CASSQGPGADYGYTF
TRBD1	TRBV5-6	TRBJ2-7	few	TGTGCCAGCAGCCACGGGACAGACTCCTACGAGCAGTACTTC	CASSHGTDSYEQYF
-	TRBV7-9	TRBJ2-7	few	TGTGCCAGCAGCTTAGCGGGGGGCTTGGAGTACTTC	CASSLAGGLEYF
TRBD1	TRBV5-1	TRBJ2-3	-	TGCGCCAGCAGCTCCCAGGGGACAGGGACAGATACGCAGTATTTT	CASSSQGTGTDTQYF
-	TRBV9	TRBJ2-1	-	TGTGCCAGCAGCCCTACCGGGGACCTCACCTACAATGAGCAGTTCTTC	CASSPTGDLTYNEQFF
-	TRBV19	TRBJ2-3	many	TGTGCCAGCCAAAGGAGGGGGAACGGGGAAACAGATACGCAGTATTTT	CASQRRGNGETDTQYF
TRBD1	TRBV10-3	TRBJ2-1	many	TGTGCCATCAGGGGACAGGGTTCCCACAATGAGCAGTTCTTC	CAIRGQGSHNEQFF
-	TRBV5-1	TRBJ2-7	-	TGCGCCAGCAGCTTCGAGGGGCAGGGGTACGAGCAGTACTTC	CASSFEGQGYEQYF
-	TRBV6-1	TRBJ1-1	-	TGTGCCACCAAGAGAAGGGGGGGAACTGAAGCTTTCTTT	CATKRRGGTEAFF